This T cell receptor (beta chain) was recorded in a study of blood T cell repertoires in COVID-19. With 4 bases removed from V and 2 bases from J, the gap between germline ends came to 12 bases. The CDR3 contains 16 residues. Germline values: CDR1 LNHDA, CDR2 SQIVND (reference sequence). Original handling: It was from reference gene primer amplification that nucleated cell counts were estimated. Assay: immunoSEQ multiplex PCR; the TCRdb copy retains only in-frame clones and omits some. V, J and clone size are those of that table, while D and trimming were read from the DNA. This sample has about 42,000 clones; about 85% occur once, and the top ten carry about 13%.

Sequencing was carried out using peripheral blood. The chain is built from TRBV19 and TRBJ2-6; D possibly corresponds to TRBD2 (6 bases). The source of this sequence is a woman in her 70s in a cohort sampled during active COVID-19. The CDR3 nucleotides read TGTGCCAGTAGTAATTCCGGCGGGACTGGGGCCAACGTCCTGACTTTC. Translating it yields CASSNSGGTGANVLTF.